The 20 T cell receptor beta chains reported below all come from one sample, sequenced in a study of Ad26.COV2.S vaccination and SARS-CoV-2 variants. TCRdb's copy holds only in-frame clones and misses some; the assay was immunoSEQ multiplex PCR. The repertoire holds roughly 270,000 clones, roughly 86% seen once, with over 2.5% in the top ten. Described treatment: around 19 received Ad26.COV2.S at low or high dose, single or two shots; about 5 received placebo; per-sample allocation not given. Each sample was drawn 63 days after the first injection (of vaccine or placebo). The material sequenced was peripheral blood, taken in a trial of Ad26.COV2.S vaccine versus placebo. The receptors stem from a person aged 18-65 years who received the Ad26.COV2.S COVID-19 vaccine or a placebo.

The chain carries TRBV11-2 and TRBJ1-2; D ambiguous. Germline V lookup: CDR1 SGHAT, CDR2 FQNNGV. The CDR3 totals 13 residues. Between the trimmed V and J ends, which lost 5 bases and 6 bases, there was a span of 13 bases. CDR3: CASSHPQGDGYTF. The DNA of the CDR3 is TGTGCCAGCAGCCACCCCCAAGGTGATGGCTACACCTTC.

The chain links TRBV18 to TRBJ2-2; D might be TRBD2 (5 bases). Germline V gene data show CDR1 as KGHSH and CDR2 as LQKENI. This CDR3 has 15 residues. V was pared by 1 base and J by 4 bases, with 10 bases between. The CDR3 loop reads CASSPHEGFTGELFF. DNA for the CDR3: TGTGCCAGCTCACCACACGAGGGTTTCACCGGGGAGCTGTTTTTT.

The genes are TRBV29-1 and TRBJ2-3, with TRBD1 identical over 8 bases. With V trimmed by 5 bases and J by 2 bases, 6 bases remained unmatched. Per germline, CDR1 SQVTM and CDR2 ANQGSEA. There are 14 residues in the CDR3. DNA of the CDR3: TGCAGCGTTCCGAAGACAGGGGTCACAGATACGCAGTATTTT. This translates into CSVPKTGVTDTQYF.

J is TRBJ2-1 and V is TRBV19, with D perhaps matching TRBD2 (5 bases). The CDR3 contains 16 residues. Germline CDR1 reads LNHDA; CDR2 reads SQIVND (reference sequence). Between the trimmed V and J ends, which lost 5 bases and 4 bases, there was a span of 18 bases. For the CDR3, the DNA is TGTGCCAGTAGTCCAAGGGTTGCTAGCCCTTACAATGAGCAGTTCTTC. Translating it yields CASSPRVASPYNEQFF.

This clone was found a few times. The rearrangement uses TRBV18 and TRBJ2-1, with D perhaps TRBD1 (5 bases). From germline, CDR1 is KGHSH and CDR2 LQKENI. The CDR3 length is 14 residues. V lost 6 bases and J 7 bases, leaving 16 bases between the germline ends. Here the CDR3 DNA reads TGTGCCAGCTCGCTCCAGCAGGGAAGGAATGAGCAGTTCTTC. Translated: CASSLQQGRNEQFF.

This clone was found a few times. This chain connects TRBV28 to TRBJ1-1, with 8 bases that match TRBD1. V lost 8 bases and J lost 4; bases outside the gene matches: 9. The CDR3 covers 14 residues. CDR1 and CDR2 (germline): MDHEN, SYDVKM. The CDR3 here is CASLYQTGGTEAFF. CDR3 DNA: TGTGCCAGCCTGTACCAAACAGGGGGCACTGAAGCTTTCTTT. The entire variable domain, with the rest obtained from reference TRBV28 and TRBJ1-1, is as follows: DVKVTQSSRYLVKRTGEKVFLECVQDMDHENMFWYRQDPGLGLRLIYFSYDVKMKEKGDIPEGYSVSREKKERFSLILESASTNQTSMYLCASLYQTGGTEAFFGQGTRLTVV.

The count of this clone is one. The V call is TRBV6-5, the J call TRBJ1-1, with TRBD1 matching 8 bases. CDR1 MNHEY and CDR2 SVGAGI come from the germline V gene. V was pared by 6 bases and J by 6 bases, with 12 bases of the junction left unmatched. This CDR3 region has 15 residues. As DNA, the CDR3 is TGTGCCAGCAGGATCATGACAGGGGATCACGCTGAAGCTTTCTTT. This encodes CASRIMTGDHAEAFF.

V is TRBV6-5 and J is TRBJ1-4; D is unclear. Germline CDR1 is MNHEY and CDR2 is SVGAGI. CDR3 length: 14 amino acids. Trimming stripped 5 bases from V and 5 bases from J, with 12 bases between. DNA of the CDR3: TGTGCCAGCAGTAAATTTGGAGAGAATGAAAAACTGTTTTTT. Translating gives CASSKFGENEKLFF.

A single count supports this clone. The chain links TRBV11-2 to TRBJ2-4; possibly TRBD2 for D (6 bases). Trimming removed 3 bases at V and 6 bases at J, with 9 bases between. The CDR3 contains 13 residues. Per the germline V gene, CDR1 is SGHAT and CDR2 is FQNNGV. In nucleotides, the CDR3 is TGTGCCAGCAGCTTGGGCGGGGTAAACATTCAGTACTTC. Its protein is CASSLGGVNIQYF.

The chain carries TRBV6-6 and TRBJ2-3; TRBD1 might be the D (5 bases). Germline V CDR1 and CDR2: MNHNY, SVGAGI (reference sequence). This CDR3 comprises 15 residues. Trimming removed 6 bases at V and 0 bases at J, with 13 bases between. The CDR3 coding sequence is TGTGCCAGCAGGGAACCAGGGTCTAGCACAGATACGCAGTATTTT. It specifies CASREPGSSTDTQYF.

The CDR3 DNA reads as TGCGCCAGCAGCTTGGGGGGCGCGGGCCGCGGATCGGATGGCTACACCTTC. Translation gives CASSLGGAGRGSDGYTF. V is TRBV5-1 and J is TRBJ1-2; TRBD1 is a possible D gene (5 bases). Trimming stripped 0 bases from V and 6 bases from J, with 21 bases between. CDR1 is SGHRS and CDR2 is YFSETQ in the germline V gene. This CDR3 has 17 residues.

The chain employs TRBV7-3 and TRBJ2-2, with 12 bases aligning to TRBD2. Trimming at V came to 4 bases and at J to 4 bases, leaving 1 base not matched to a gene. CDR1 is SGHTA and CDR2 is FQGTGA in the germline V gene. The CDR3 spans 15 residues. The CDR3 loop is CASSSGLAGTGELFF. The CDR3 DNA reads TGTGCCAGCAGCTCGGGACTAGCGGGCACCGGGGAGCTGTTTTTT.

The CDR3 region has the DNA TGTGCCAGCAGCTTAGGGTTGGGGACAGGGAGCTCCTATAATTCACCCCTCCACTTT. Residues: CASSLGLGTGSSYNSPLHF. This chain joins TRBV13 and TRBJ1-6, with 9 bases matching TRBD1. The trim removed 0 bases at V and 0 bases at J, leaving 6 bases unmatched. Germline V gene sequence: CDR1 PRHDT, CDR2 FYEKMQ (reference sequence). The CDR3 runs 19 residues.

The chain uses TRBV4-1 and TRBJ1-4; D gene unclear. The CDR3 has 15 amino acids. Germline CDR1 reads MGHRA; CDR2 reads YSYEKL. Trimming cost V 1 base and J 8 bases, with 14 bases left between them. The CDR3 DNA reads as TGCGCCAGCAGCCAAGTTGGGCCCAGAGGAGAAAAACTGTTTTTT. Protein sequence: CASSQVGPRGEKLFF.

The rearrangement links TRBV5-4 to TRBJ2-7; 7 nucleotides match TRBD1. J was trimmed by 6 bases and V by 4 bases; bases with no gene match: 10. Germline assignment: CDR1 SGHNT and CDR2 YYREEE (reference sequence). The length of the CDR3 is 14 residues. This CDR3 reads CASSIDRASLEQYF. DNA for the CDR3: TGTGCCAGCAGCATCGACAGGGCCTCTCTCGAGCAGTACTTC.

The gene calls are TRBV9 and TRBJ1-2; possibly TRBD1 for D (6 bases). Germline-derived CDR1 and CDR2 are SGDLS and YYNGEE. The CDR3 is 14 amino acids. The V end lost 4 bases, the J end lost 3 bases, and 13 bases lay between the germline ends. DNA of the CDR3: TGTGCCAGCAGCATACAGGGCGAAGACTATGGCTACACCTTC. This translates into CASSIQGEDYGYTF. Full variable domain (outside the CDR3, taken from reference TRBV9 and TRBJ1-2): DSGVTQTPKHLITATGQRVTLRCSPRSGDLSVYWYQQSLDQGLQFLIQYYNGEERAKGNILERFSAQQFPDLHSELNLSSLELGDSALYFCASSIQGEDYGYTFGSGTRLTVV.

The CDR3: CASSRPNGYEQYF. The CDR3 DNA follows: TGTGCCAGCAGTCGCCCGAACGGTTACGAGCAGTACTTC. The chain has TRBV7-9 and TRBJ2-7; D gene uncertain. CDR1 and CDR2 from the germline V gene are SEHNR and FQNEAQ (reference sequence). The ends were cut back, 6 bases at V and 4 bases at J, with 13 bases in the middle. The CDR3 consists of 13 residues. Looking up the rest from reference TRBV7-9 and TRBJ2-7 gives the full variable domain: DTGVSQNPRHKITKRGQNVTFRCDPISEHNRLYWYRQTLGQGPEFLTYFQNEAQLEKSRLLSDRFSAERPKGSFSTLEIQRTEQGDSAMYLCASSRPNGYEQYFGPGTRLTVT.

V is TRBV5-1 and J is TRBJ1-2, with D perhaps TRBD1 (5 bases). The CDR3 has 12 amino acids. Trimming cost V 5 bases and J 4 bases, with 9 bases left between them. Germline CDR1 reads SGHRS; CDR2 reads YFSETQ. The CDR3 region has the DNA TGCGCCAGCAGGGAGACAGTCTATGGCTACACCTTC. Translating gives CASRETVYGYTF.

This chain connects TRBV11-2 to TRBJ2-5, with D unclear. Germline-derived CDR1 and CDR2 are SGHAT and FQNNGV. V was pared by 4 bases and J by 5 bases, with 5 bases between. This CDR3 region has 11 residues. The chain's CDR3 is CASSSGETQYF. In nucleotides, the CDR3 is TGTGCCAGCAGCTCCGGGGAGACCCAGTACTTC.

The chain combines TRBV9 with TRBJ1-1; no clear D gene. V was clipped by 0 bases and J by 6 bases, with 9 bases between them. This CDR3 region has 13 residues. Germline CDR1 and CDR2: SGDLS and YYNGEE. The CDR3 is CASSVGIGAEAFF. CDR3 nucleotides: TGTGCCAGCAGCGTAGGGATCGGGGCTGAAGCTTTCTTT.